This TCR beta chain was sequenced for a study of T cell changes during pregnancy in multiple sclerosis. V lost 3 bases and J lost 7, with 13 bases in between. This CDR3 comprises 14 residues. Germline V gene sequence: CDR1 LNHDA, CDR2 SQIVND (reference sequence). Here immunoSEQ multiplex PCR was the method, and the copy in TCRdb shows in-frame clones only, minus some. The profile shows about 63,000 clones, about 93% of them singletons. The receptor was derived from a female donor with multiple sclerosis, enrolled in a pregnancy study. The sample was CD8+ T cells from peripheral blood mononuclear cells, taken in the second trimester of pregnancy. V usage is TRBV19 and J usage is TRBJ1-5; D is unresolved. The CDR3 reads CASSIGITGQPQHF. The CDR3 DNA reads TGTGCCAGTAGTATTGGGATCACGGGACAGCCCCAGCATTTT.